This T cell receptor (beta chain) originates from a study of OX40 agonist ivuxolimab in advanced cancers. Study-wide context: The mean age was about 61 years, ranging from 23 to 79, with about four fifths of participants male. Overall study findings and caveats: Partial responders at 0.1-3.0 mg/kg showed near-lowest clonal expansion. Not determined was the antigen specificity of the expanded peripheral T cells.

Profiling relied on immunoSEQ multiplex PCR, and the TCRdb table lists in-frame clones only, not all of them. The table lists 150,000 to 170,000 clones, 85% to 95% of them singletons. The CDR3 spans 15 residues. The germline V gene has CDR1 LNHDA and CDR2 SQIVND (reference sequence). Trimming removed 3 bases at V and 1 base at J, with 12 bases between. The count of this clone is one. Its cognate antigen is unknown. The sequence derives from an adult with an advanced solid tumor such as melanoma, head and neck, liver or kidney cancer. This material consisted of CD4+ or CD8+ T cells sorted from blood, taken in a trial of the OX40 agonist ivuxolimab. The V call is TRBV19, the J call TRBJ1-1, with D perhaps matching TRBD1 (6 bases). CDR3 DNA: TGTGCCAGTAGTATTTCGGGGGCCGGGAACACTGAAGCTTTCTTT. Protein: CASSISGAGNTEAFF.